This is a list of T cell receptor beta chains from one sample in a study of control samples from healthy donors and cancer patients. Method: immunoSEQ multiplex PCR; TCRdb's copy keeps in-frame clones and lacks some. The sample holds about 130,000 clones, over 90% seen once. The specimen was PBMCs. Receptors were obtained from a man between 60 and 75 years old with colorectal cancer. CDR3s include the opening cysteine and the closing phenylalanine or tryptophan. The D gene is left open where the match is weak. Size tells how often a clone was seen (once, few, many) or the class of an expanded clone, and some rows leave it out.

abundance: -; len: 14; j_gene: TRBJ1-5; v_gene: TRBV2; d_gene: -; CDR3aa: CASSGGYSNQPQHF; CDR3nt: TGTGCCAGCAGTGGGGGATATAGCAATCAGCCCCAGCATTTT
abundance: -; len: 12; j_gene: TRBJ2-5; v_gene: TRBV6-5; d_gene: -; CDR3aa: CASRGDGETQYF; CDR3nt: TGTGCCAGCAGGGGGGACGGGGAGACCCAGTACTTC
abundance: -; len: 17; j_gene: TRBJ2-1; v_gene: TRBV7-7; d_gene: TRBD2; CDR3aa: CASSLRFSGGSYNEQFF; CDR3nt: TGTGCCAGCAGCTTAAGATTTAGCGGGGGGAGCTACAATGAGCAGTTCTTC
abundance: once; len: 14; j_gene: TRBJ1-2; v_gene: TRBV5-1; d_gene: TRBD1; CDR3aa: CASSFDREKYGYTF; CDR3nt: TGCGCCAGCAGCTTTGACAGGGAGAAATATGGCTACACCTTC
abundance: once; len: 15; j_gene: TRBJ2-7; v_gene: TRBV14; d_gene: -; CDR3aa: CASSQGRMFSYEQYF; CDR3nt: TGTGCCAGCAGCCAAGGACGGATGTTTTCCTACGAGCAGTACTTC
abundance: -; len: 21; j_gene: TRBJ2-2; v_gene: TRBV19; d_gene: TRBD2; CDR3aa: CASSPRRRGTQPVGPTGELFF; CDR3nt: TGTGCCAGTAGCCCCCGGCGGCGGGGGACTCAACCGGTTGGCCCCACCGGGGAGCTGTTTTTT
abundance: -; len: 15; j_gene: TRBJ2-3; v_gene: TRBV5-1; d_gene: TRBD1; CDR3aa: CASSAGQGASDTQYF; CDR3nt: TGCGCCAGCAGCGCCGGACAGGGGGCGTCAGATACGCAGTATTTT
abundance: -; len: 14; j_gene: TRBJ1-2; v_gene: TRBV9; d_gene: -; CDR3aa: CASSVDGGHYGYTF; CDR3nt: TGTGCCAGCAGCGTAGATGGGGGCCACTATGGCTACACCTTC
abundance: -; len: 17; j_gene: TRBJ2-3; v_gene: TRBV4-1; d_gene: TRBD2; CDR3aa: CASSQDGTSGPADTQYF; CDR3nt: TGCGCCAGCAGCCAAGACGGGACTAGCGGGCCGGCAGATACGCAGTATTTT
abundance: -; len: 14; j_gene: TRBJ1-1; v_gene: TRBV5-1; d_gene: -; CDR3aa: CASSPTNEHYEAFF; CDR3nt: TGCGCCAGCAGCCCCACGAATGAGCATTATGAAGCTTTCTTT
abundance: once; len: 16; j_gene: TRBJ2-1; v_gene: TRBV18; d_gene: -; CDR3aa: CASSQLAPSSYNEQFF; CDR3nt: TGTGCCAGCTCACAGCTAGCCCCTAGCTCCTACAATGAGCAGTTCTTC
abundance: -; len: 15; j_gene: TRBJ2-6; v_gene: TRBV7-9; d_gene: -; CDR3aa: CASSLDGSGANVLTF; CDR3nt: TGTGCCAGCAGCTTAGACGGATCTGGGGCCAACGTCCTGACTTTC
abundance: -; len: 15; j_gene: TRBJ1-2; v_gene: TRBV18; d_gene: -; CDR3aa: CASSPSSPGNYGYTF; CDR3nt: TGTGCCAGCTCACCCTCCAGTCCGGGAAACTATGGCTACACCTTC
abundance: -; len: 14; j_gene: TRBJ1-2; v_gene: TRBV19; d_gene: -; CDR3aa: CASSISDRPYGYTF; CDR3nt: TGTGCCAGTAGTATATCCGACAGACCCTATGGCTACACCTTC